This is a list of T cell receptor beta chains from one sample in a study of T cells in Graves' hyperthyroidism and ophthalmopathy. TCRdb re-derived calls from the multiplex PCR reads in MiXCR, one entry per CDR3 protein. The sample has about 400,000 distinct CDR3 sequences, 15% seen once. The sample consisted of blood. These receptors originate from a woman aged 25 to 39 with Graves' hyperthyroidism. Each CDR3 is given with its conserved first and last residue. The order of the fields is V gene, clone size, D gene, J gene, CDR3 DNA, CDR3 protein. The D gene is left open where the match is weak. Only some rows state a clone size, as once, few, many or a class for expanded clones.

v_call: TRBV5-1
clone_size: few
d_call: TRBD2
j_call: TRBJ2-2
cdr3_nt: TGCGCCAGCAGTGAAACTAGCGCCACCGGGGAGCTGTTTTTT
cdr3_aa: CASSETSATGELFF

v_call: TRBV29-1
clone_size: many
d_call: TRBD2
j_call: TRBJ2-7
cdr3_nt: TGCAGCGCAAGGGGGCTAGCGGGAGACAGCGCGTACGAGCAGTACTTC
cdr3_aa: CSARGLAGDSAYEQYF

v_call: TRBV2
clone_size: many
d_call: -
j_call: TRBJ2-1
cdr3_nt: TGTGCCAGCAGTCTAGGCGGGACTGAGCAGTTCTTC
cdr3_aa: CASSLGGTEQFF

v_call: TRBV6-4
clone_size: -
d_call: -
j_call: TRBJ2-3
cdr3_nt: TGTGCCAGCGGTGCGGGACACACAGATACGCAGTATTTT
cdr3_aa: CASGAGHTDTQYF

v_call: TRBV25-1
clone_size: -
d_call: -
j_call: TRBJ2-7
cdr3_nt: TGTGCCAGCAGTGAATTTTTTCAGGACTCCGACTCCTACGAGCAGTACTTC
cdr3_aa: CASSEFFQDSDSYEQYF

v_call: TRBV6-1
clone_size: -
d_call: TRBD1
j_call: TRBJ2-2
cdr3_nt: TGTGCCAGCAGTCCGCTGGAGGGACAGGGGGCTTCAATCGGGGAGCTGTTTTTT
cdr3_aa: CASSPLEGQGASIGELFF

v_call: TRBV6-1
clone_size: -
d_call: -
j_call: TRBJ1-1
cdr3_nt: TGTGCCAGCAGGGGCCCATTTGCGGGACCGACAAACACTGAAGCTTTCTTT
cdr3_aa: CASRGPFAGPTNTEAFF

v_call: TRBV2
clone_size: few
d_call: TRBD2
j_call: TRBJ2-1
cdr3_nt: TGTGCCAGCAGTGGGGCTAGCGGGCGTTTGAATGAGCAGTTCTTC
cdr3_aa: CASSGASGRLNEQFF

v_call: TRBV27
clone_size: many
d_call: -
j_call: TRBJ2-1
cdr3_nt: TGTGCCAGCTCCGCTGGGCCGGATGAGCAGTTCTTC
cdr3_aa: CASSAGPDEQFF

v_call: TRBV11-2
clone_size: many
d_call: -
j_call: TRBJ2-7
cdr3_nt: TGTGCCAGCAGCTTAGAGGCAGGGGATTTCTACGAGCAGTACTTC
cdr3_aa: CASSLEAGDFYEQYF

v_call: TRBV29-1
clone_size: few
d_call: -
j_call: TRBJ1-1
cdr3_nt: TGCAGCGTTGCGGTGGGGAACACTGAAGCTTTCTTT
cdr3_aa: CSVAVGNTEAFF

v_call: TRBV19
clone_size: few
d_call: -
j_call: TRBJ2-1
cdr3_nt: TGTGCCAGTAGACTAATTGGGACGGGCTCCTACAATGAGCAGTTCTTC
cdr3_aa: CASRLIGTGSYNEQFF

v_call: TRBV30
clone_size: -
d_call: -
j_call: TRBJ2-1
cdr3_nt: TGTGCCTGGAGCCGCCCCGATGAGCAGTTCTTC
cdr3_aa: CAWSRPDEQFF

v_call: TRBV7-3
clone_size: -
d_call: -
j_call: TRBJ2-2
cdr3_nt: TGTGCCAGCAGCTTAAAACCCTTAAAGGGGGACACCGGGGAGCTGTTTTTT
cdr3_aa: CASSLKPLKGDTGELFF

v_call: TRBV14
clone_size: -
d_call: TRBD1
j_call: TRBJ2-3
cdr3_nt: TGTGCCAGCAGCCACAGGGGGATGACAGATACGCAGTATTTT
cdr3_aa: CASSHRGMTDTQYF

v_call: TRBV7-3
clone_size: few
d_call: TRBD1
j_call: TRBJ1-4
cdr3_nt: TGTGCCAGCAGCGACCATGGCGGACAGGGGGCAACTAATGAAAAACTGTTTTTT
cdr3_aa: CASSDHGGQGATNEKLFF

v_call: TRBV30
clone_size: many
d_call: TRBD2
j_call: TRBJ2-1
cdr3_nt: TGTGCCTGGAGTGTTCGAGCGGGAGGGGGATACAATGAGCAGTTCTTC
cdr3_aa: CAWSVRAGGGYNEQFF

v_call: TRBV5-4
clone_size: few
d_call: TRBD2
j_call: TRBJ2-1
cdr3_nt: TGTGCCAGCAGTTCCGGGACTAGCCCCAACAATGAGCAGTTCTTC
cdr3_aa: CASSSGTSPNNEQFF

v_call: TRBV30
clone_size: many
d_call: -
j_call: TRBJ1-3
cdr3_nt: TGTGCCTGGAGTGTACTTGGAAACACCATATATTTT
cdr3_aa: CAWSVLGNTIYF

v_call: TRBV24-1
clone_size: many
d_call: TRBD1
j_call: TRBJ2-2
cdr3_nt: TGTGCCACTACTCCTGGGACAGGGTACACCGGGGAGCTGTTTTTT
cdr3_aa: CATTPGTGYTGELFF

v_call: TRBV29-1
clone_size: many
d_call: -
j_call: TRBJ2-1
cdr3_nt: TGCAGCGTTGAAAAGGACAGACTATACAATGAGCAGTTCTTC
cdr3_aa: CSVEKDRLYNEQFF

v_call: TRBV5-5
clone_size: many
d_call: -
j_call: TRBJ2-3
cdr3_nt: TGTGCCAGCAGCTCGAACCTGGGGACGCAGTATTTT
cdr3_aa: CASSSNLGTQYF

v_call: TRBV24-1
clone_size: -
d_call: -
j_call: TRBJ2-7
cdr3_nt: TGTGCCACCAGTGATTCTGGGGGCTCCGACTCCTACGAGCAGTACTTC
cdr3_aa: CATSDSGGSDSYEQYF

v_call: TRBV2
clone_size: many
d_call: TRBD1
j_call: TRBJ2-3
cdr3_nt: TGTGCCAGCAGTGTAGGGGACAGGGGGAGGACGCAGTATTTT
cdr3_aa: CASSVGDRGRTQYF

v_call: TRBV18
clone_size: few
d_call: TRBD2
j_call: TRBJ2-3
cdr3_nt: TGTGCCAGCTCACCTACGATTGGACTAGCAAGTTTTAACACAGATACGCAGTATTTT
cdr3_aa: CASSPTIGLASFNTDTQYF

v_call: TRBV5-8
clone_size: -
d_call: -
j_call: TRBJ2-7
cdr3_nt: TGTGCCAGCAGCTTAGCGACAGGCTCCTACGAGCAGTACTTC
cdr3_aa: CASSLATGSYEQYF

v_call: TRBV9
clone_size: few
d_call: -
j_call: TRBJ2-2
cdr3_nt: TGTGCCAGCAGCGTAGATAGGCGAGACACCGGGGAGCTGTTTTTT
cdr3_aa: CASSVDRRDTGELFF

v_call: TRBV19
clone_size: few
d_call: -
j_call: TRBJ1-1
cdr3_nt: TGTGCCAGTAGCCCCAGGAGTGGACTGAACACTGAAGCTTTCTTT
cdr3_aa: CASSPRSGLNTEAFF

v_call: TRBV6-1
clone_size: many
d_call: TRBD1
j_call: TRBJ1-1
cdr3_nt: TGTGCCAGCAGTTTTTTACCGGGACAGGGAGGCACTGAAGCTTTCTTT
cdr3_aa: CASSFLPGQGGTEAFF

v_call: TRBV28
clone_size: -
d_call: TRBD2
j_call: TRBJ2-2
cdr3_nt: TGTGCCAGCAGTTTCTTCAGGGTTTCGGGAGGGACCGGGGAGTTGTTTTTT
cdr3_aa: CASSFFRVSGGTGELFF

v_call: TRBV11-2
clone_size: many
d_call: TRBD1
j_call: TRBJ2-2
cdr3_nt: TGTGCCAGTGGACAGGGGGGACCCGGGGAGCTGTTTTTT
cdr3_aa: CASGQGGPGELFF